The next 22 T cell receptor beta chains were all read from a single sample in a study of post-analysis software for immune sequencing data. Study findings and constraints: Four or five TRBV segments, TRBV5-6, TRBV5-1 and TRBV20-1 among them, were found more frequent in patients than controls.

Their cognate antigens are unknown. Each TCR beta cDNA library carried unique molecular identifiers. MiXCR, run by TCRdb on the PCR reads, gives a single entry per CDR3 protein. Found here are fewer than 850,000 distinct CDR3 sequences, roughly 50% of them singletons; the top ten hold roughly 4.4%. The source material was blood. The receptors here all came from a girl between 10 and 17 years old with multiple sclerosis.

This clonotype was seen more than once but under ten times. The chain couples TRBV7-9 to TRBJ1-2, with no clear D. The CDR3 is made up of 14 amino acids. Looked up from germline, CDR1 is SEHNR and CDR2 is FQNEAQ (reference sequence). Trimming left V 2 bases short and J 3 bases short, with 10 bases between. CDR3 sequence: CASSLSAPHYGYTF. The CDR3 DNA follows: TGTGCCAGCAGCTTATCCGCACCGCACTATGGCTACACCTTC.

The genes are TRBV27 and TRBJ1-1; D call uncertain. CDR1 is MNHEY and CDR2 is SMNVEV in the germline V gene (reference sequence). The CDR3 length is 14 residues. V was trimmed by 4 bases and J by 3 bases, leaving 12 bases between them. The DNA for the CDR3 is TGTGCCAGCAGTTCGGGTTTCGGGGACACTGAAGCTTTCTTT. The encoded protein is CASSSGFGDTEAFF.

The chain has TRBV29-1 and TRBJ2-3, with 14 bases matching TRBD2. The V gene's germline CDR1 is SQVTM and CDR2 ANQGSEA. The V and J ends lost 3 bases and 2 bases, in that order; junction bases with no gene match: 10. The CDR3 consists of 18 residues. The CDR3 here is CSVDGTSGSRGTTDTQYF. The CDR3 nucleotides are TGCAGCGTTGACGGGACTAGCGGGAGCAGGGGGACCACAGATACGCAGTATTTT.

This sequence joins TRBV7-2 and TRBJ2-4; D gene unclear. TRBJ2-5 matches the DNA end more closely, so the J call is doubtful. The CDR3 is made up of 15 amino acids. In germline, CDR1 is SGHTA, CDR2 FQGNSA. In nucleotides, the CDR3 is TGTGCCAGCAGCTTGAGTTTCGGGCGACAAGAGACCCAGTACTTC. It codes for CASSLSFGRQETQYF.

This chain uses TRBV28 with TRBJ2-1, with a tentative D call TRBD2 (6 bases). Trimming took off 8 bases at V and 2 bases at J, with 16 bases between the two ends. Looked up from germline, CDR1 is MDHEN and CDR2 is SYDVKM. The CDR3 has 15 residues. The CDR3 spells CASQAPAGPYNEQFF. CDR3 nucleotides: TGTGCCAGCCAGGCGCCAGCGGGTCCCTACAATGAGCAGTTCTTC.

As regards this clonotype: A single base separates this from a much larger clone, so it may be a read error. This chain connects TRBV12-3 or TRBV12-4 to TRBJ1-2, with TRBD1 matching over 11 bases. Germline trimming cut 3 bases from V and 0 bases from J; bases unmatched to any gene: 9. The CDR3 contains 18 residues. This CDR3 is CASSFFGTGGSPNYGYTF. In nucleotides, the CDR3 is TGTGCCAGCAGTTTTTTCGGGACAGGGGGGTCCCCTAACTATGGCTACACCTTC.

The rearrangement links TRBV10-3 to TRBJ2-7, with 12 bases that match TRBD2. This CDR3 spans 13 amino acids. The germline V gene encodes CDR1 ENHRY and CDR2 SYGVKD. V gave up 10 bases and J gave up 4 bases; unmatched junction bases: 5. The CDR3 spells CATGLAGSYEQYF. CDR3 in DNA: TGTGCCACCGGACTAGCGGGATCGTACGAGCAGTACTTC.

This clonotype appeared a few times. The chain combines TRBV7-9 with TRBJ1-1; D call uncertain. The CDR3 is made up of 12 amino acids. Trimming removed 8 bases from V and 7 bases from J, with 14 bases in between. Germline V CDR1 and CDR2: SEHNR, FQNEAQ (reference sequence). The DNA of the CDR3 is TGTGCCAGCCGGTACGTGAGGAATGAAGCTTTCTTT. Protein sequence: CASRYVRNEAFF.

This clonotype was seen only a few times. This rearrangement joins TRBV27 to TRBJ2-3; TRBD1 might be the D (5 bases). The V and J ends lost 5 bases and 6 bases respectively, with 15 bases between them. The CDR3 is 14 amino acids. The germline CDR1 and CDR2 sequences are MNHEY and SMNVEV (reference sequence). This CDR3 is CASSPGLVPDTQYF. DNA of the CDR3: TGTGCCAGCAGTCCAGGGCTAGTCCCCGATACGCAGTATTTT.

Turning to this clonotype: An end of the junction differs from the germline gene, which may be a read error. This chain joins TRBV3-1 and TRBJ2-1; no clear D gene. The CDR3 consists of 14 residues. Germline assignment: CDR1 LGHDT and CDR2 YNNKEL (reference sequence). CDR3 coding DNA: TGTGCCAGCAGCCAAGTGGTTAGCTACGATGAGCAGTTCTTC. It encodes CASSQVVSYDEQFF.

This chain connects TRBV4-3 to TRBJ2-5, with 9 bases matching TRBD2. Germline V lookup: CDR1 LGHNA, CDR2 YSLEER. This CDR3 has 15 amino acids. V shed 4 bases and J 5 bases; nucleotides not matched to a gene: 8. CDR3 nucleotide sequence: TGCGCCAGCAGCCTTAGCGGGAGCGGTTTGGAGACCCAGTACTTC. This translates into CASSLSGSGLETQYF.

The chain joins TRBV2 to TRBJ1-5; D is ambiguous. In germline, CDR1 is SNHLY, CDR2 FYNNEI. The V end lost 3 bases, the J end lost 3 bases, and 9 bases lay between the germline ends. CDR3 length: 14 residues. CDR3 coding DNA: TGTGCCAGCAGTGAGCGTCCGGACAATCAGCCCCAGCATTTT. Encoded protein: CASSERPDNQPQHF.

The V and J genes are TRBV7-9 and TRBJ2-1, with 7 bases lining up with TRBD1. CDR3 length equals 14 residues. Germline CDR1 reads SEHNR; CDR2 reads FQNEAQ (reference sequence). After removal of 5 bases from V and 4 bases from J, the junction contained 5 bases not matched to a gene. The CDR3 DNA follows: TGTGCCAGCAGCCAGACAGGGCCTTACAATGAGCAGTTCTTC. It yields the protein CASSQTGPYNEQFF.

The chain uses TRBV18 and TRBJ1-3; D gene ambiguous. V gave up 6 bases and J gave up 0 bases, with 15 bases separating them. CDR3 length: 16 residues. Germline CDR1 KGHSH, CDR2 LQKENI. Here the CDR3 reads CASSPTIGHSGNTIYF. Written as DNA, the CDR3 is TGTGCCAGCTCGCCTACCATAGGGCACTCTGGAAACACCATATATTTT.

This clonotype was detected only a few times. The chain carries TRBV5-1 and TRBJ2-5; D is undetermined. Germline CDR1 is SGHRS and CDR2 is YFSETQ. The CDR3 is 14 residues long. V was shortened by 0 bases and J by 3 bases, with 9 bases between the two germline ends. For the CDR3, the DNA is TGCGCCAGCAGCTTGGGGACGGTAGAAGAGACCCAGTACTTC. Protein: CASSLGTVEETQYF.

DNA of the CDR3: TGCAGTGCTAGAGCCTACGGACTAGCGGGGCCAAGCTCCTACAATGAGCAGTTCTTC. Protein product: CSARAYGLAGPSSYNEQFF. This chain links TRBV20-1 with TRBJ2-1, with 12 bases that match TRBD2. Germline CDR1 and CDR2: DFQATT and SNEGSKA (reference sequence). The CDR3 is 19 amino acids. With V trimmed by 1 base and J by 0 bases, 10 bases remained unmatched.

This clonotype was picked up a small number of times. The rearrangement joins TRBV6-6 to TRBJ2-3, with no clear D. The CDR3 is 12 residues long. Trimming cost V 5 bases and J 7 bases, with 10 bases left between them. Per germline, CDR1 MNHNY and CDR2 SVGAGI (reference sequence). CDR3 in DNA: TGTGCCAGCAGTCCCGGTCCCAATACGCAGTATTTT. It encodes CASSPGPNTQYF.

This chain links TRBV6-2 or TRBV6-3 with TRBJ2-1, with 10 nucleotides matching TRBD2. The length of the CDR3 is 19 residues. CDR1 is MNHEY and CDR2 is SVGEGT in the germline V gene. Losses at the gene ends were 5 bases for V and 9 bases for J; bases not matched to a gene: 22. CDR3 protein: CASSALWLAGAEVWGEQFF. The CDR3 coding sequence is TGTGCCAGCAGTGCCCTATGGCTAGCGGGAGCGGAGGTATGGGGTGAGCAGTTCTTC.

V gene TRBV20-1 combines with J gene TRBJ2-1, with 7 bases lining up with TRBD2. The CDR3 is 13 amino acids. The V gene end was trimmed by 5 bases and the J gene end by 2 bases; junction bases not matched to a gene: 3. Germline V gene sequence: CDR1 DFQATT, CDR2 SNEGSKA (reference sequence). The CDR3 DNA sequence: TGCAGTGCTCGGGGGGATGCCTACAATGAGCAGTTCTTC. Translating gives CSARGDAYNEQFF.

J is TRBJ2-1 and V is TRBV12-3 or TRBV12-4; D perhaps matches TRBD2 (6 bases). The V end lost 4 bases, the J end lost 3 bases, and 10 bases lay between the germline ends. This CDR3 spans 14 amino acids. CDR3 DNA: TGTGCCAGCAGTTGGGGTAGCGGCTACAATGAGCAGTTCTTC. It translates to CASSWGSGYNEQFF.

This chain joins TRBV20-1 and TRBJ2-7, with 9 positions matching TRBD2. The CDR3 contains 16 residues. V lost 0 bases, J lost 0 bases, and 6 bases stayed unmatched. Looked up from germline, CDR1 is DFQATT and CDR2 is SNEGSKA (reference sequence). The CDR3 DNA follows: TGCAGTGCTAGAGATATGCAGCGGGAGGTCTCCTACGAGCAGTACTTC. This codes for CSARDMQREVSYEQYF.

CDR3 sequence: CASSLRALEQYF. The CDR3 coding sequence is TGTGCCAGCAGCTTGAGGGCCCTCGAGCAGTACTTC. The chain is built from TRBV5-6 and TRBJ2-7; D remains unclear. Germline V gene data show CDR1 as SGHDT and CDR2 as YYEEEE. The CDR3 covers 12 residues. V lost 1 base, J lost 6 bases, and 8 bases lay in between.